This entry lists 24 T cell receptor beta chains sequenced from one sample in a study of blood T cells in healthy people across ages. Alongside a J-beta primer mix, a sample-barcoded 5' primer served in a second PCR lasting about 6 to 11 cycles. TCRdb processed the 5' RACE reads anew with MiXCR; each CDR3 protein has one entry. The table includes around 1.5 million distinct CDR3 sequences, about 43% detected once. Material for sequencing was blood. These receptors all stem from a woman under 30 in good health.

There are a few counts of this clonotype. The chain has TRBV7-9 and TRBJ2-3, with D uncertain. Germline CDR1 reads SEHNR; CDR2 reads FQNEAQ (reference sequence). The CDR3 sequence is 12 residues long. The germline V and J ends were trimmed by 7 bases and 1 base, with 6 bases remaining between them. The CDR3 DNA reads TGTGCCAGCACCACCGGCACAGATACGCAGTATTTT. Protein sequence: CASTTGTDTQYF.

This clonotype was counted only a few times. The V gene is TRBV11-2, the J gene TRBJ2-1; weak D call: TRBD2 (6 bases). Trimming stripped 4 bases from V and 6 bases from J, with 10 bases between. There are 13 residues in the CDR3. Germline V gene sequence: CDR1 SGHAT, CDR2 FQNNGV. The CDR3 sequence: CASSSTSFNEQFF. CDR3 sequence (DNA): TGTGCCAGCAGCTCAACTAGCTTCAATGAGCAGTTCTTC.

This clonotype was seen once. The chain joins TRBV4-1 to TRBJ2-6; the D gene is possibly TRBD2 (6 bases). Trimming pared 1 base from V and 4 bases from J, leaving 20 bases between. CDR1 MGHRA and CDR2 YSYEKL come from the germline V gene. The CDR3 is made up of 19 amino acids. The CDR3, as DNA: TGCGCCAGCAGCCAAGTGGGACCGGGGGTAGCGAAGGGGGCCAACGTCCTGACTTTC. Its protein is CASSQVGPGVAKGANVLTF.

In nucleotides, the CDR3 is TGTGCCAGCAGTACAGGGGTTGGCAATCAGCCCCAGCATTTT. This translates into CASSTGVGNQPQHF. The chain couples TRBV6-5 to TRBJ1-5; the match to TRBD1 covers 7 bases. Germline V gene lookup returns CDR1 MNHEY and CDR2 SVGAGI. The V segment lost 5 bases and the J segment 2 bases; nucleotides outside the gene matches: 3. The length of the CDR3 is 14 residues.

This clonotype was recorded many times. The chain employs TRBV12-3 or TRBV12-4 and TRBJ2-1; 8 positions match TRBD2. Losses at the gene ends were 2 bases for V and 3 bases for J; bases not matched to a gene: 12. This CDR3 region has 18 residues. CDR3 DNA: TGTGCCAGCAGTTTACGAGCTAGCGGGCGCGACCTCTACAATGAGCAGTTCTTC. Translation: CASSLRASGRDLYNEQFF.

Details on this clonotype: An end of the junction differs from the germline gene, which may be a read error. V gene TRBV14 combines with J gene TRBJ2-1; D is perhaps TRBD2 (5 bases). There are 16 residues in the CDR3. Germline lookup yields CDR1 SGHDN and CDR2 FVKESK. This CDR3 reads CTSSLLEVQTYNEQFF. The CDR3 nucleotides read TGTACCAGCAGCCTTCTGGAGGTACAAACCTACAATGAGCAGTTCTTC.

This clonotype was seen a single time. The DNA of the CDR3 is TGTGCCAGCAGCCAACAGCAGGGCGGCAATCAGCCCCAGCATTTT. This translates into CASSQQQGGNQPQHF. The rearrangement links TRBV7-2 to TRBJ1-5; D might be TRBD1 (5 bases). CDR3 length: 15 residues. Germline V gene lookup returns CDR1 SGHTA and CDR2 FQGNSA. V lost 5 bases and J 2 bases, leaving 13 bases between the germline ends.

This clonotype was found a few times. One end of the junction does not line up with germline, which may come from a read error. The chain employs TRBV6-1 and TRBJ1-2; 9 nucleotides line up with TRBD1. The CDR3 runs 16 residues. Germline CDR1 reads MNHNS; CDR2 reads SASEGT. In DNA, the CDR3 is TGTGCCAGTAGTGATCGACAGGGGGTGTTAAACTATGGCTACACCTTC. Residues: CASSDRQGVLNYGYTF.

The chain employs TRBV5-1 and TRBJ2-7; D is unresolved. The CDR3 length is 12 residues. V was clipped by 5 bases and J by 2 bases, with 8 bases between them. Germline V gives CDR1 SGHRS, CDR2 YFSETQ. CDR3 nucleotide sequence: TGCGCCAGCAGAAAGGACCCCTACGAGCAGTACTTC. It specifies CASRKDPYEQYF.

The V gene is TRBV9, the J gene TRBJ2-5; TRBD2 is a possible D gene (6 bases). V lost 0 bases, J lost 5 bases, and 11 bases lay in between. This CDR3 is built from 14 residues. CDR1 is SGDLS, CDR2 YYNGEE, per germline. CDR3 sequence reads: CASSVDAGRETQYF. The CDR3 bases are TGTGCCAGCAGCGTAGACGCGGGACGCGAGACCCAGTACTTC.

This rearrangement joins TRBV5-1 to TRBJ2-2; D unclear. V lost 2 bases and J lost 8, with 10 bases in between. CDR3 length: 13 residues. Germline CDR1 SGHRS, CDR2 YFSETQ. This CDR3 is CASSFNFRGELFF. In DNA form, the CDR3 reads TGCGCCAGCAGCTTTAACTTTCGGGGGGAGCTGTTTTTT.

The rearrangement links TRBV6-1 to TRBJ2-3; 7 positions match TRBD1. The CDR3 has 15 amino acids. Germline CDR1 MNHNS, CDR2 SASEGT. The ends lost 2 bases at V and 9 bases at J; junction bases unmatched: 11. CDR3 amino acids: CASSETGARLETQYF. The CDR3 DNA reads TGTGCCAGCAGTGAAACAGGGGCCCGACTCGAGACGCAGTATTTT.

The rearrangement links TRBV28 to TRBJ1-1; D gene ambiguous. Germline V gene sequence: CDR1 MDHEN, CDR2 SYDVKM. Between the trimmed V and J ends, which lost 8 bases and 6 bases, there was a span of 16 bases. The length of the CDR3 is 13 residues. In DNA form, the CDR3 reads TGTGCCAGCCTGAGACGCTTTACCGCTGAAGCTTTCTTT. As protein: CASLRRFTAEAFF.

This clonotype was found once. The V call is TRBV29-1, the J call TRBJ2-1; 9 bases align to TRBD2. CDR1 and CDR2 (germline): SQVTM, ANQGSEA. The CDR3 extends over 14 amino acids. Trimming took 6 bases from V and 5 from J; bases not matched to a gene: 8. This CDR3 is CSVLSGRANNEQFF. CDR3 DNA sequence: TGCAGCGTCCTTAGCGGGAGAGCTAACAATGAGCAGTTCTTC.

This clonotype was counted ten times or more. The chain recombines TRBV7-8 with TRBJ1-1; possibly TRBD1 for D (5 bases). V was cut by 6 bases and J by 5 bases, with 7 bases left in between. The CDR3 has 11 amino acids. CDR1 and CDR2 from the germline V gene are SGHVS and FQNEAQ. The CDR3 loop is CASREGTEAFF. As DNA, the CDR3 is TGTGCCAGCAGGGAGGGGACTGAAGCTTTCTTT.

V gene TRBV6-2 or TRBV6-3 combines with J gene TRBJ1-6; D uncertain. Germline V lookup: CDR1 MNHEY, CDR2 SVGEGT. The V end lost 2 bases, the J end lost 0 bases, and 8 bases lay between the germline ends. The CDR3 is 16 residues long. The CDR3 here is CASSYAASSYNSPLHF. CDR3 nucleotides: TGTGCCAGCAGTTACGCTGCGAGCTCCTATAATTCACCCCTCCACTTT.

The chain employs TRBV29-1 and TRBJ2-1; the D gene is possibly TRBD1 (6 bases). Germline CDR1 and CDR2: SQVTM and ANQGSEA. The CDR3 length is 15 residues. Trimming removed 3 bases at V and 14 bases at J, with 26 bases between. CDR3 residues: CSVDGGRGPFEGEFF. Here the CDR3 DNA reads TGCAGCGTTGACGGTGGCAGGGGACCTTTTGAGGGAGAGTTCTTC.

This clonotype was observed a few times. One junction end disagrees with the germline gene, perhaps due to a read error. The genes are TRBV27 and TRBJ2-3; D may be TRBD2 (5 bases). The CDR3 consists of 14 residues. Germline CDR1 MNHEY, CDR2 SMNVEV (reference sequence). CDR3 sequence: CASSFWASRDTQYF. The CDR3 region has the DNA TGTGCCAGCAGTTTCTGGGCTAGCAGAGATACGCAGTATTTT.

J is TRBJ2-7 and V is TRBV28; TRBD1 or TRBD2 may be the D gene (5 bases each). This CDR3 comprises 14 residues. Deletions cut 3 bases from V and 3 bases from J, with 12 bases between. Germline V gene lookup returns CDR1 MDHEN and CDR2 SYDVKM. CDR3 DNA sequence: TGTGCCAGCAGTTTGAGGGGAAAATACTACGAGCAGTACTTC. Residues: CASSLRGKYYEQYF.

V is TRBV7-2 and J is TRBJ2-1; D assignment may be TRBD1 or TRBD2 (5 bases each). CDR3 length: 14 residues. CDR1 is SGHTA, CDR2 FQGNSA, per germline. Trimming took off 5 bases at V and 7 bases at J, with 15 bases between the two ends. The CDR3 region has the DNA TGTGCCAGCAGCCCATTTCGTGGGGGAAATGAGCAGTTCTTC. This translates into CASSPFRGGNEQFF.

This clonotype was counted only a few times. This chain connects TRBV2 to TRBJ1-5; maybe TRBD1 (5 bases). V was clipped by 1 base and J by 7 bases, with 8 bases between them. There are 13 residues in the CDR3. Looked up from germline, CDR1 is SNHLY and CDR2 is FYNNEI. The CDR3 loop is CASSEEGKQPQHF. CDR3 nucleotides: TGTGCCAGCAGTGAAGAGGGGAAACAGCCCCAGCATTTT.

DNA of the CDR3: TGTGCCAGCAGTTACTTCGAGCCGGGAGGGCCCTCCTACGAGCAGTACTTC. Its translation is CASSYFEPGGPSYEQYF. The chain is built from TRBV6-2 or TRBV6-3 and TRBJ2-7; 8 bases are a match to TRBD2. CDR3 length: 17 amino acids. Germline assignment: CDR1 MNHEY and CDR2 SVGEGT. V shed 1 base, J shed 0 bases, and the junction held 8 bases outside the gene matches.

The CDR3 DNA reads TGTGCCAGCAGCACGGGACTAGCGGGGGGGTGGCCAGATACGCAGTATTTT. Amino acids: CASSTGLAGGWPDTQYF. The chain uses TRBV6-6 and TRBJ2-3; 16 bases are a match to TRBD2. Germline assignment: CDR1 MNHNY and CDR2 SVGAGI (reference sequence). CDR3 length equals 17 residues. J lost 4 bases, V lost 6 bases, and 7 bases had no gene match.

This clonotype was found a few times. This chain links TRBV5-1 with TRBJ2-4; TRBD1 matches 8 bases. The CDR3 is made up of 15 amino acids. The junction had 7 bases not matched to a gene; V was cut back by 3 bases and J by 5 bases. Germline V gene lookup returns CDR1 SGHRS and CDR2 YFSETQ. The CDR3 loop is CASSSRQGIENIQYF. The CDR3 DNA sequence: TGCGCCAGCAGCTCCCGACAGGGGATCGAAAACATTCAGTACTTC.